Given below is one T cell receptor beta chain in context. In the authors' workflow: Reference gene primer amplification gave nucleated cell count estimates. TCRdb's copy holds only in-frame clones and misses some; the assay was immunoSEQ multiplex PCR. The V and J calls and clone size come from that table; D and trimming were worked out from the DNA. The repertoire consists of about 140,000 clones, with 80% to 90% occurring once and the leading ten covering 3% to 4%. The data stem from a study of blood T cell repertoires in COVID-19. Study-level information: The United States, Italy and Spain supplied acute and convalescent COVID-19 samples.

Participants were aged 18 to 89 years, lived in about two dozen US areas, and enrolled virtually. Looked up from germline, CDR1 is KGHSH and CDR2 is LQKENI. Trimming removed 2 bases from V and 8 bases from J, with 18 bases in between. The CDR3 length is 16 residues. The chain employs TRBV18 and TRBJ1-4, with TRBD1 as a possible D gene (6 bases). Sequencing input: PBMCs or T cells enriched from blood (not recorded which). This receptor was taken from a woman in her forties or fifties with acute COVID-19. The CDR3 nucleotides are TGTGCCAGCTCACCATTCGGACGGGGGGCGGCCGAAAAACTGTTTTTT. As protein: CASSPFGRGAAEKLFF.